This is a list of T cell receptor beta chains from one sample in a study of preoperative IRX-2 immunotherapy in early breast cancer. Assay used: immunoSEQ multiplex PCR; TCRdb lists only in-frame clones, some missing. The sample has around 43,000 clones; 70% to 85% are singletons. The material was tumor tissue, obtained after IRX-2 immunotherapy. Every receptor here comes from a human donor with breast cancer. Each CDR3 is given with its conserved first and last residue. The order of the fields is CDR3 protein, CDR3 DNA, J gene, D gene, clone size, V gene. The D gene is left open where the match is weak. Clone size is stated in some rows and not others, as once, few, many or a class when expanded.

CDR3aa: CASSSLAGGTYNEQFF
CDR3nt: TGTGCCAGTAGTTCACTAGCGGGGGGGACCTACAATGAGCAGTTCTTC
j_gene: TRBJ2-1
d_gene: TRBD2
abundance: once
v_gene: TRBV19

CDR3aa: CASSPGTDGNTIYF
CDR3nt: TGTGCCAGCAGTCCCGGGACTGACGGAAACACCATATATTTT
j_gene: TRBJ1-3
d_gene: -
abundance: few
v_gene: TRBV6-8

CDR3aa: CASRLRGLPPSSTDTQYF
CDR3nt: TGTGCCAGCAGATTAAGGGGGCTCCCGCCCTCTAGCACAGATACGCAGTATTTT
j_gene: TRBJ2-3
d_gene: TRBD1
abundance: -
v_gene: TRBV6-8

CDR3aa: CASTRGESYEQYF
CDR3nt: TGTGCCAGCACCCGGGGGGAGTCCTACGAGCAGTACTTC
j_gene: TRBJ2-7
d_gene: TRBD2
abundance: few
v_gene: TRBV12-5

CDR3aa: CASSPGLNNEQFF
CDR3nt: TGTGCCAGCTCACCGGGACTCAACAATGAGCAGTTCTTC
j_gene: TRBJ2-1
d_gene: -
abundance: -
v_gene: TRBV18

CDR3aa: CSVRPIGYEQYF
CDR3nt: TGCAGCGTTAGGCCCATCGGTTACGAGCAGTACTTC
j_gene: TRBJ2-7
d_gene: -
abundance: -
v_gene: TRBV29-1

CDR3aa: CASSPTGDNQPQHF
CDR3nt: TGTGCCAGCTCACCGACAGGGGACAATCAGCCCCAGCATTTT
j_gene: TRBJ1-5
d_gene: TRBD1
abundance: few
v_gene: TRBV18

CDR3aa: CATSRGGAFSHSPLHF
CDR3nt: TGTGCCACCAGCAGGGGGGGAGCCTTCTCACATTCACCCCTCCACTTT
j_gene: TRBJ1-6
d_gene: -
abundance: -
v_gene: TRBV15

CDR3aa: CASSRGTVLTDTQYF
CDR3nt: TGTGCCAGCAGCCGGGGGACGGTCCTCACAGATACGCAGTATTTT
j_gene: TRBJ2-3
d_gene: -
abundance: -
v_gene: TRBV7-7

CDR3aa: CASSPRGQGSSEKLFF
CDR3nt: TGTGCCAGTAGTCCCAGGGGACAGGGATCTTCTGAAAAACTGTTTTTT
j_gene: TRBJ1-4
d_gene: TRBD1
abundance: -
v_gene: TRBV19

CDR3aa: CAITSGAQETQYF
CDR3nt: TGTGCCATTACTAGCGGGGCCCAAGAGACCCAGTACTTC
j_gene: TRBJ2-5
d_gene: TRBD2
abundance: -
v_gene: TRBV6-8

CDR3aa: CASSIGGYQETQYF
CDR3nt: TGTGCCAGTAGTATTGGAGGGTACCAAGAGACCCAGTACTTC
j_gene: TRBJ2-5
d_gene: -
abundance: -
v_gene: TRBV19

CDR3aa: CASSSPGRRGANVLTF
CDR3nt: TGTGCCAGCAGTTCCCCAGGTCGGAGGGGGGCCAACGTCCTGACTTTC
j_gene: TRBJ2-6
d_gene: -
abundance: few
v_gene: TRBV28

CDR3aa: CASSITAGVTDTQYF
CDR3nt: TGTGCCAGTAGTATAACTGCGGGGGTCACAGATACGCAGTATTTT
j_gene: TRBJ2-3
d_gene: TRBD2
abundance: -
v_gene: TRBV19

CDR3aa: CASSEWSREPIYGYTF
CDR3nt: TGTGCCAGCAGTGAATGGAGCAGGGAGCCTATCTATGGCTACACCTTC
j_gene: TRBJ1-2
d_gene: -
abundance: -
v_gene: TRBV25-1

CDR3aa: CASSFVAGGDTGELFF
CDR3nt: TGCGCCAGCAGCTTTGTAGCGGGGGGAGACACCGGGGAGCTGTTTTTT
j_gene: TRBJ2-2
d_gene: TRBD2
abundance: -
v_gene: TRBV5-1

CDR3aa: CASSTGSGTNYEQYF
CDR3nt: TGCGCCAGCAGCACCGGATCCGGGACAAATTACGAGCAGTACTTC
j_gene: TRBJ2-7
d_gene: -
abundance: -
v_gene: TRBV5-1

CDR3aa: CASSLGSGGTTIYGYTF
CDR3nt: TGTGCCAGCAGCTTAGGTTCGGGAGGGACTACGATCTATGGCTACACCTTC
j_gene: TRBJ1-2
d_gene: -
abundance: -
v_gene: TRBV7-6

CDR3aa: CASSLVGLERNEQFF
CDR3nt: TGTGCCAGCAGTTTAGTAGGACTTGAGCGCAATGAGCAGTTCTTC
j_gene: TRBJ2-1
d_gene: -
abundance: -
v_gene: TRBV28

CDR3aa: CASSPLAQRDGIQYF
CDR3nt: TGTGCCAGCTCACCCCTGGCCCAGCGGGATGGGATCCAGTACTTC
j_gene: TRBJ2-5
d_gene: TRBD2
abundance: -
v_gene: TRBV18

CDR3aa: CASSLLAGGPYNEQFF
CDR3nt: TGTGCCAGCAGTCTTTTGGCGGGGGGGCCCTACAATGAGCAGTTCTTC
j_gene: TRBJ2-1
d_gene: TRBD2
abundance: once
v_gene: TRBV6-8

CDR3aa: CASGPTGRQYF
CDR3nt: TGTGCTAGTGGTCCAACCGGGAGGCAGTACTTC
j_gene: TRBJ2-7
d_gene: -
abundance: -
v_gene: TRBV12-5

CDR3aa: CASGPRGVVGYNEQFF
CDR3nt: TGTGCTAGTGGTCCGAGGGGGGTGGTAGGCTACAATGAGCAGTTCTTC
j_gene: TRBJ2-1
d_gene: -
abundance: -
v_gene: TRBV12-5

CDR3aa: CASGVFGNTIYF
CDR3nt: TGTGCCAGTGGGGTTTTTGGAAACACCATATATTTT
j_gene: TRBJ1-3
d_gene: -
abundance: -
v_gene: TRBV19

CDR3aa: CASGGGATLYEQYF
CDR3nt: TGTGCCAGCGGAGGAGGGGCCACCCTCTACGAGCAGTACTTC
j_gene: TRBJ2-7
d_gene: -
abundance: -
v_gene: TRBV6-8

CDR3aa: CASSLGLARDTQYF
CDR3nt: TGTGCCAGCTCCCTCGGACTAGCGCGAGATACGCAGTATTTT
j_gene: TRBJ2-3
d_gene: TRBD2
abundance: -
v_gene: TRBV6-8

CDR3aa: CASSLISPGQGDSPLHF
CDR3nt: TGTGCCAGCAGTTTAATTTCTCCGGGACAGGGCGATTCACCCCTCCACTTT
j_gene: TRBJ1-6
d_gene: TRBD1
abundance: -
v_gene: TRBV6-8

CDR3aa: CASSLARNEQFF
CDR3nt: TGTGCCAGCAGCCTAGCACGGAATGAGCAGTTCTTC
j_gene: TRBJ2-1
d_gene: -
abundance: -
v_gene: TRBV28

CDR3aa: CASSWIVGELFF
CDR3nt: TGTGCCAGTAGCTGGATCGTCGGGGAGCTGTTTTTT
j_gene: TRBJ2-2
d_gene: -
abundance: few
v_gene: TRBV19

CDR3aa: CASSPKAITGELFF
CDR3nt: TGTGCCAGCTCGCCCAAGGCCATCACCGGGGAGCTGTTTTTT
j_gene: TRBJ2-2
d_gene: -
abundance: -
v_gene: TRBV18

CDR3aa: CASSGRGTGELFF
CDR3nt: TGCGCCAGCAGTGGGAGGGGCACCGGGGAGCTGTTTTTT
j_gene: TRBJ2-2
d_gene: -
abundance: -
v_gene: TRBV10-2

CDR3aa: CASSLAPRGSGRLYEQYF
CDR3nt: TGCGCCAGCAGCTTGGCCCCTCGGGGTAGCGGCCGCCTCTACGAGCAGTACTTC
j_gene: TRBJ2-7
d_gene: -
abundance: -
v_gene: TRBV5-1

CDR3aa: CASSTQGLSEAFF
CDR3nt: TGTGCCAGCAGCACACAGGGGTTATCTGAAGCTTTCTTT
j_gene: TRBJ1-1
d_gene: TRBD1
abundance: -
v_gene: TRBV7-1

CDR3aa: CASAGQGYNSPLHF
CDR3nt: TGTGCCAGTGCGGGACAGGGCTATAATTCACCCCTCCACTTT
j_gene: TRBJ1-6
d_gene: TRBD1
abundance: -
v_gene: TRBV19

CDR3aa: CSGGRQGQETQYF
CDR3nt: TGCAGCGGAGGGAGACAGGGGCAAGAGACCCAGTACTTC
j_gene: TRBJ2-5
d_gene: TRBD1
abundance: -
v_gene: TRBV29-1

CDR3aa: CASQELAGVYEQYF
CDR3nt: TGCGCCAGTCAAGAGCTAGCGGGAGTGTACGAGCAGTACTTC
j_gene: TRBJ2-7
d_gene: TRBD2
abundance: -
v_gene: TRBV5-1

CDR3aa: CATSREGGGSTDTQYF
CDR3nt: TGTGCCACCAGCCGCGAAGGAGGCGGTTCCACAGATACGCAGTATTTT
j_gene: TRBJ2-3
d_gene: -
abundance: once
v_gene: TRBV15

CDR3aa: CASSDIGESGNQPQHF
CDR3nt: TGTGCCAGCAGTGATATCGGGGAATCGGGGAATCAGCCCCAGCATTTT
j_gene: TRBJ1-5
d_gene: -
abundance: -
v_gene: TRBV6-8

CDR3aa: CASSEGQRDPEQYF
CDR3nt: TGTGCCAGCAGTGAAGGGCAAAGGGACCCCGAGCAGTACTTC
j_gene: TRBJ2-7
d_gene: -
abundance: -
v_gene: TRBV6-1